One and the same sample provided the 21 T cell receptor beta chains below, sequenced in a study of cytomegalovirus exposure and HLA in healthy donors. In the PCR, 60 Vbeta and 13 Jbeta primers were used. Assay: immunoSEQ multiplex PCR; the TCRdb copy retains only in-frame clones and omits some. The repertoire table contains some 72,000 clones. The sequenced material came from PBMCs. These receptors originate from a boy between 10 and 17 years old in good health and CMV-seronegative.

V gene TRBV18 combines with J gene TRBJ1-2; TRBD1 is a possible D gene (5 bases). Trimming took 3 bases from V and 0 from J, leaving 14 bases between them. CDR3 length: 16 amino acids. Germline lookup yields CDR1 KGHSH and CDR2 LQKENI. The CDR3 DNA follows: TGTGCCAGCTCACCGGTCGCTGGGACTTCTAACTATGGCTACACCTTC. Amino acid sequence: CASSPVAGTSNYGYTF.

The chain recombines TRBV6-6 with TRBJ2-3, with unresolved D. This CDR3 spans 15 amino acids. Per germline, CDR1 MNHNY and CDR2 SVGAGI (reference sequence). Trimming removed 6 bases from V and 2 bases from J, with 15 bases in between. CDR3 nucleotide sequence: TGTGCCAGCAGCCGCATGCCGAGCTCCACAGATACGCAGTATTTT. Its translation is CASSRMPSSTDTQYF.

In the case of this clone: A junction end diverges from the germline sequence, so it may reflect a read error. V gene TRBV19 combines with J gene TRBJ2-1; 8 nucleotides agree with TRBD1. Germline V CDR1 and CDR2: LNHDA, SQIVND (reference sequence). The CDR3 is made up of 13 amino acids. CDR3 in DNA: TGTGCCAGTAGTCCCGGGACAGGCCGACGGGCGCTCTTC. Translation gives CASSPGTGRRALF.

This chain uses TRBV6-1 with TRBJ2-7, with D uncertain. The V and J ends lost 2 bases and 6 bases respectively, with 11 bases between them. This CDR3 comprises 13 residues. CDR1 and CDR2 from the germline V gene are MNHNS and SASEGT. CDR3 nucleotide sequence: TGTGCCAGCAGTGAACAGGTGCATACCGAGCAGTACTTC. Encoded protein: CASSEQVHTEQYF.

V usage is TRBV25-1 and J usage is TRBJ1-1; the D is unclear. V lost 6 bases and J lost 7, with 9 bases in between. This CDR3 spans 11 amino acids. CDR1 and CDR2 from the germline V gene are MGHDK and SYGVNS. In DNA form, the CDR3 reads TGTGCCAGCAGAGAGGGAGGTGAAGCTTTCTTT. This codes for CASREGGEAFF.

The gene calls are TRBV4-1 and TRBJ2-2, with 9 bases that match TRBD2. Germline CDR1 and CDR2: MGHRA and YSYEKL. The junction had 10 bases not matched to a gene; V was cut back by 0 bases and J by 2 bases. The CDR3 is 19 residues long. CDR3 DNA sequence: TGCGCCAGCAGCCAAGACGTCCGGGCTAGCGGGGCAAACACCGGGGAGCTGTTTTTT. Translating it yields CASSQDVRASGANTGELFF.

J is TRBJ2-2 and V is TRBV7-3, with 8 positions matching TRBD2. The CDR3 totals 17 residues. Looked up from germline, CDR1 is SGHTA and CDR2 is FQGTGA. With 5 bases clipped from V and 2 bases from J, the junction kept 10 bases outside the gene matches. In DNA form, the CDR3 reads TGTGCCAGCAGCCCGTGGCGCGGGGGGCAAAACACCGGGGAGCTGTTTTTT. Encoded protein: CASSPWRGGQNTGELFF.

V usage is TRBV9 and J usage is TRBJ2-7; D might be TRBD2 (6 bases). Germline CDR1 reads SGDLS; CDR2 reads YYNGEE. CDR3 length: 15 residues. V gave up 3 bases and J gave up 2 bases, with 15 bases separating them. DNA of the CDR3: TGTGCCAGCAGCGCTAGACTAGACGAAGCCTACGAGCAGTACTTC. Amino acids: CASSARLDEAYEQYF.

The chain couples TRBV30 to TRBJ1-2, with a possible D match to TRBD1 (6 bases). V dropped 1 base and J dropped 1 base, with 16 bases sitting between them. Germline V gene sequence: CDR1 GTSNPN, CDR2 SVGIG (reference sequence). The CDR3 is 16 amino acids. The CDR3 DNA is TGTGCCTGGAGTGGCGAGACAGGAACCAGTAACTATGGCTACACCTTC. Residues: CAWSGETGTSNYGYTF.

This chain joins TRBV4-1 and TRBJ1-5; D gene uncertain. The germline V and J ends were trimmed by 0 bases and 8 bases, with 11 bases remaining between them. This CDR3 has 14 amino acids. Germline CDR1 and CDR2: MGHRA and YSYEKL. The CDR3 here is CASSQEGSPKPQHF. The CDR3 region has the DNA TGCGCCAGCAGCCAAGAGGGCAGCCCTAAGCCCCAGCATTTT.

The chain combines TRBV7-2 with TRBJ1-2; TRBD1 matches at 11 bases. Germline CDR1 and CDR2: SGHTA and FQGNSA. This CDR3 spans 14 amino acids. Losses at the gene ends were 5 bases for V and 6 bases for J; bases not matched to a gene: 5. The CDR3 sequence: CASSPRTGGDGYTF. CDR3 nucleotides: TGTGCCAGCAGCCCGAGGACAGGGGGCGATGGCTACACCTTC.

This chain joins TRBV9 and TRBJ2-2, with D perhaps matching TRBD2 (5 bases). The CDR3 extends over 13 amino acids. Germline V gene data show CDR1 as SGDLS and CDR2 as YYNGEE. Trimming removed 2 bases from V and 8 bases from J, with 10 bases in between. In nucleotides, the CDR3 is TGTGCCAGCAGCGTGACTACCTATGGGGAGCTGTTTTTT. Its protein product is CASSVTTYGELFF.

In nucleotides, the CDR3 is TGTGCCAGCAGCTTAGGGACAGACTACCCTACCTACGAGCAGTACTTC. The encoded protein is CASSLGTDYPTYEQYF. The chain joins TRBV7-6 to TRBJ2-7; D might be TRBD1 (6 bases). The CDR3 runs 16 residues. CDR1 is SGHVS and CDR2 is FNYEAQ in the germline V gene. V lost 1 base and J 2 bases, leaving 15 bases between the germline ends. Looking up the rest from reference TRBV7-6 and TRBJ2-7 gives the full variable domain: GAGVSQSPRYKVTKRGQDVALRCDPISGHVSLYWYRQALGQGPEFLTYFNYEAQQDKSGLPNDRFSAERPEGSISTLTIQRTEQRDSAMYRCASSLGTDYPTYEQYFGPGTRLTVT.

The V call is TRBV7-6, the J call TRBJ2-7, with 9 nucleotides matching TRBD1. Germline CDR1 reads SGHVS; CDR2 reads FNYEAQ. V was clipped by 1 base and J by 6 bases; unmatched bases: 7. This CDR3 is 15 amino acids long. CDR3 region: CASSLGGTGRGEQYF. The CDR3, as DNA: TGTGCCAGCAGCTTAGGAGGGACAGGGCGCGGCGAGCAGTACTTC.

The chain recombines TRBV29-1 with TRBJ2-1; D remains ambiguous. The CDR3 is made up of 11 amino acids. CDR1 is SQVTM, CDR2 ANQGSEA, per germline. V gave up 4 bases and J gave up 7 bases, with 8 bases separating them. This chain's CDR3 is CSVGPVNEQFF. In DNA form, the CDR3 reads TGCAGCGTTGGGCCCGTGAATGAGCAGTTCTTC.

V and J are TRBV11-2 and TRBJ2-1, with TRBD2 matching 7 bases. CDR3 length: 13 residues. V trimming: 0 bases; J trimming: 10 bases; junction bases outside the gene matches: 3. Germline V gene data show CDR1 as SGHAT and CDR2 as FQNNGV. The CDR3 coding sequence is TGTGCCAGCAGCTTAGACCTAGCGGAAGAGCAGTTCTTC. It is translated as CASSLDLAEEQFF.

The chain is built from TRBV5-1 and TRBJ2-3, with TRBD1 identical over 10 bases. Germline V gene sequence: CDR1 SGHRS, CDR2 YFSETQ. The CDR3 covers 16 residues. J lost 1 base, V lost 4 bases, and 6 bases had no gene match. The CDR3 reads CASSVTGTGGTDTQYF. The DNA of the CDR3 is TGCGCCAGCAGCGTTACCGGGACAGGGGGCACAGATACGCAGTATTTT.

The chain is built from TRBV7-2 and TRBJ1-4; 10 positions match TRBD1. The CDR3 has 18 residues. V shed 4 bases and J 7 bases; nucleotides not matched to a gene: 15. CDR1 is SGHTA and CDR2 is FQGNSA in the germline V gene. The CDR3 region is CASSSAGTGVRIVEKLFF. The CDR3 DNA is TGTGCCAGCAGCTCCGCCGGGACAGGGGTTCGGATTGTTGAAAAACTGTTTTTT. The full variable domain, in which reference TRBV7-2 and TRBJ1-4 provide the parts outside the CDR3, is GAGVSQSPSNKVTEKGKDVELRCDPISGHTALYWYRQSLGQGLEFLIYFQGNSAPDKSGLPSDRFSAERTGGSVSTLTIQRTQQEDSAVYLCASSSAGTGVRIVEKLFFGSGTQLSVL.

The J gene is TRBJ2-5, the V gene TRBV6-1, with D perhaps TRBD2 (5 bases). This CDR3 has 14 residues. V lost 6 bases to trimming and J lost 2 bases, with 13 bases between them. From germline, CDR1 is MNHNS and CDR2 SASEGT. The CDR3 DNA reads as TGTGCCAGCAGCGCCTCGGGGTTACAAGAGACCCAGTACTTC. Protein sequence: CASSASGLQETQYF.

A word on this clone: A junction end diverges from the germline sequence, so it may reflect a read error. Other DNA sequences in this sample translate to the same CDR3. The chain carries TRBV6-1 and TRBJ1-6, with D maybe TRBD1 (5 bases). This CDR3 region has 15 residues. CDR1 is MNHNS and CDR2 is SASEGT in the germline V gene. As DNA, the CDR3 is TGTGCCAGCAGTTGGGGGGTCTCCTATAATTCACCCCTACACTTT. Residues: CASSWGVSYNSPLHF.

This chain uses TRBV30 with TRBJ1-2; unclear D gene. Looked up from germline, CDR1 is GTSNPN and CDR2 is SVGIG (reference sequence). V was pared by 0 bases and J by 1 base, with 9 bases between. This CDR3 comprises 14 residues. CDR3 DNA: TGTGCCTGGAGTGTAACGAATAGTAACTATGGCTACACCTTC. Its protein is CAWSVTNSNYGYTF. The full variable domain, rest sourced from reference TRBV30 and TRBJ1-2, is SQTIHQWPATLVQPVGSPLSLECTVEGTSNPNLYWYRQAAGRGLQLLFYSVGIGQISSEVPQNLSASRPQDRQFILSSKKLLLSDSGFYLCAWSVTNSNYGYTFGSGTRLTVV.